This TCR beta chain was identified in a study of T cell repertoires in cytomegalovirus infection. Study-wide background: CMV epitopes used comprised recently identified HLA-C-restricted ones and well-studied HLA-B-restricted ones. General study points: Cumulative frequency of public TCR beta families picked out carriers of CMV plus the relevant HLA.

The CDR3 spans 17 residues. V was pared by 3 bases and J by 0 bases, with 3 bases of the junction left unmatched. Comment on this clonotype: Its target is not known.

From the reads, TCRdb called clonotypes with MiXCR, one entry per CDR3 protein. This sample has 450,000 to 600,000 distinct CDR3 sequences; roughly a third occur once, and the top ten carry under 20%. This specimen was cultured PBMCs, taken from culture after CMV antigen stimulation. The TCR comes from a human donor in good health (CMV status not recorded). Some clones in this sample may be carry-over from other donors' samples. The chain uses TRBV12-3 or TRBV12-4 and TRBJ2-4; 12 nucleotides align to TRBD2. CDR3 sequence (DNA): TGTGCCAGCAGTTTGACTAGCGGGGGTCTAGCCAAAAACATTCAGTACTTC. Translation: CASSLTSGGLAKNIQYF.